The 13 T cell receptor beta chains below come from one sample, sequenced in a study of blood T cell repertoires in COVID-19. Profiled with immunoSEQ multiplex PCR; TCRdb holds only in-frame clones, not every one. Here the sample spans roughly 300,000 clones, about 90% being singletons. Sequencing was done on a sample of peripheral blood. The receptors were gathered from a man aged 18 to 30 who had recovered from COVID-19.

V gene TRBV9 combines with J gene TRBJ1-2; a weak D match, TRBD1 (6 bases). This CDR3 is 14 amino acids long. Germline CDR1 is SGDLS and CDR2 is YYNGEE. V lost 3 bases, J lost 1 base, and 10 bases lay in between. As DNA, the CDR3 is TGTGCCAGCAGCGGGACAGACCTTAACTATGGCTACACCTTC. The encoded protein is CASSGTDLNYGYTF.

The rearrangement joins TRBV5-5 to TRBJ2-1, with TRBD1 identical over 9 bases. This CDR3 comprises 14 residues. CDR1 and CDR2 from the germline V gene are SGHKS and YYEKEE (reference sequence). J gave up 6 bases and V 3 bases, and 4 bases lay outside the gene matches. The CDR3 DNA reads as TGTGCCAGCAGCTCTACAGGGGGCATCAATGAGCAGTTCTTC. Residues: CASSSTGGINEQFF.

The chain employs TRBV7-3 and TRBJ2-6; TRBD1 matches 7 bases. V lost 4 bases to trimming and J lost 1 base; unmatched junction nucleotides: 7. Germline CDR1 SGHTA, CDR2 FQGTGA. This CDR3 has 17 residues. The CDR3 coding sequence is TGTGCCAGCAGCTCCTCAGGGGGAATTTCTGGGGCCAACGTCCTGACTTTC. Translated, it gives CASSSSGGISGANVLTF.

This clone was seen a handful of times. The chain combines TRBV11-2 with TRBJ1-1; no firm D call. Germline values: CDR1 SGHAT, CDR2 FQNNGV. This CDR3 spans 17 amino acids. The ends were cut back, 1 base at V and 3 bases at J, with 18 bases in the middle. The CDR3 DNA reads TGTGCCAGCAGCTTAGTTTCGGTTGGCAGGTGGGACACTGAAGCTTTCTTT. Protein sequence: CASSLVSVGRWDTEAFF.

The chain is built from TRBV6-5 and TRBJ2-4, with a weak D call TRBD1 (5 bases). Germline CDR1 and CDR2: MNHEY and SVGAGI. The ends were cut back, 0 bases at V and 4 bases at J, with 13 bases in the middle. There are 16 residues in the CDR3. The DNA of the CDR3 is TGTGCCAGCAGTTACTCAGGGGTGTCCAGAAAAAACATTCAGTACTTC. Its translation: CASSYSGVSRKNIQYF.

The chain uses TRBV2 and TRBJ2-4; weak D call: TRBD2 (5 bases). Germline CDR1 SNHLY, CDR2 FYNNEI. Trimming stripped 4 bases from V and 2 bases from J, with 12 bases between. The CDR3 totals 15 residues. As DNA, the CDR3 is TGTGCCAGCAGTGGCGGGTCCCAAACCAAAAACATTCAGTACTTC. As protein: CASSGGSQTKNIQYF.

Only a few counts were recorded for this clone. In nucleotides, the CDR3 is TGTGCCAGCAGCGCAATCACTAGCGGGAGGACGGTATACGAGCAGTACTTC. Translated, it gives CASSAITSGRTVYEQYF. The J gene is TRBJ2-7, the V gene TRBV7-6, with 12 bases matching TRBD2. Trimming cost V 5 bases and J 4 bases; bases outside gene matches: 12. CDR3 length: 17 amino acids. Germline V CDR1 and CDR2: SGHVS, FNYEAQ.

As to this clone: Other DNA variants within this sample encode the same CDR3. V is TRBV5-1 and J is TRBJ2-7, with TRBD1 matching over 9 bases. With V trimmed by 5 bases and J by 1 base, 4 bases remained unmatched. The CDR3 is 14 amino acids. Germline CDR1 and CDR2: SGHRS and YFSETQ. CDR3 DNA: TGCGCCAGCAGTTACGGGACAGGGTCCTACGAGCAGTACTTC. Its protein product is CASSYGTGSYEQYF.

The V and J genes are TRBV7-8 and TRBJ2-7; 10 bases map to TRBD1. V lost 5 bases to trimming and J lost 1 base; unmatched junction nucleotides: 5. CDR3 size: 15 residues. Looked up from germline, CDR1 is SGHVS and CDR2 is FQNEAQ. CDR3 in amino acids: CASSIGTGESYEQYF. The CDR3 coding sequence is TGTGCCAGCAGCATCGGGACAGGGGAGTCCTACGAGCAGTACTTC.

The chain has TRBV9 and TRBJ2-7; the D gene is possibly TRBD2 (6 bases). The CDR3 contains 12 residues. V gave up 0 bases and J gave up 7 bases, with 8 bases separating them. Germline-derived CDR1 and CDR2 are SGDLS and YYNGEE. CDR3 sequence reads: CASSVVGGEQYF. CDR3 coding DNA: TGTGCCAGCAGCGTAGTGGGGGGTGAGCAGTACTTC.

The rearrangement uses TRBV18 and TRBJ1-1; 8 bases align to TRBD1. Trimming removed 3 bases from V and 0 bases from J; junction bases left unmatched: 15. CDR3 length: 19 residues. In germline, CDR1 is KGHSH, CDR2 LQKENI. CDR3 region: CASSPFGPQGGGLNTEAFF. Written as DNA, the CDR3 is TGTGCCAGCTCACCGTTCGGGCCACAGGGGGGAGGATTGAACACTGAAGCTTTCTTT. The full variable domain, completed using reference TRBV18 and TRBJ1-1, is NAGVMQNPRHLVRRRGQEARLRCSPMKGHSHVYWYRQLPEEGLKFMVYLQKENIIDESGMPKERFSAEFPKEGPSILRIQQVVRGDSAAYFCASSPFGPQGGGLNTEAFFGQGTRLTVV.

This clone was counted many times. The chain links TRBV19 to TRBJ2-6; no clear D gene. The CDR3 runs to 15 residues. Trimming removed 3 bases from V and 4 bases from J, with 10 bases in between. Looked up from germline, CDR1 is LNHDA and CDR2 is SQIVND (reference sequence). The CDR3 DNA reads TGTGCCAGTAGTATTGACGGGTCCGGGGCCAACGTCCTGACTTTC. This translates into CASSIDGSGANVLTF.

V usage is TRBV27 and J usage is TRBJ2-1; TRBD2 aligns across 13 bases. The CDR3 consists of 14 residues. Germline V gene data show CDR1 as MNHEY and CDR2 as SMNVEV (reference sequence). The J segment lost 9 bases and the V segment lost 2 bases, leaving 1 base of the junction unmatched. CDR3 sequence reads: CASSLRLAGGEQFF. CDR3 DNA: TGTGCCAGCAGTTTACGACTAGCGGGGGGTGAGCAGTTCTTC.